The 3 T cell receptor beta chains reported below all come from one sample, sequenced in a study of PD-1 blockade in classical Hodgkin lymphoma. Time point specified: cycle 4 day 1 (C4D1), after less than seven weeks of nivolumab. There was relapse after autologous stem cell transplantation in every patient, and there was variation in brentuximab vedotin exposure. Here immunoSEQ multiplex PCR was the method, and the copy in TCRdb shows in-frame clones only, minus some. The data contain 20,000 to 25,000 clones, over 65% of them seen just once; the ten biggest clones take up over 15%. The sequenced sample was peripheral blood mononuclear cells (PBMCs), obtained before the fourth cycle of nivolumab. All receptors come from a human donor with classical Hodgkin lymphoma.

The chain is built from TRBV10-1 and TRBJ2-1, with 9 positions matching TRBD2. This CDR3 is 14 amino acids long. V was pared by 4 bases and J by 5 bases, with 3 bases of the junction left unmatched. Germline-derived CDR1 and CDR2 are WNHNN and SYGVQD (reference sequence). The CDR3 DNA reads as TGCGCCAGCAGTGTGGCTAGCGGGGACAATGAGCAGTTCTTC. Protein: CASSVASGDNEQFF.

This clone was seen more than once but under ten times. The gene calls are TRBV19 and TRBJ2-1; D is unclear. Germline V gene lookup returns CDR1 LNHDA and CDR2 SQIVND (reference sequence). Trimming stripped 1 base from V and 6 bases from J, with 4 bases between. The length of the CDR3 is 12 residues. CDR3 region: CASSIAGNEQFF. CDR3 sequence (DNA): TGTGCCAGTAGTATAGCCGGCAATGAGCAGTTCTTC.

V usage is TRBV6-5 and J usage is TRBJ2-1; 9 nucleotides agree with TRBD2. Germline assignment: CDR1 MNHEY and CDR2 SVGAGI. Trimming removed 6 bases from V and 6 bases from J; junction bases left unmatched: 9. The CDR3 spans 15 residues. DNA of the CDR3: TGTGCCAGCAGACCCCACGGACTAGCGATCAATGAGCAGTTCTTC. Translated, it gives CASRPHGLAINEQFF.